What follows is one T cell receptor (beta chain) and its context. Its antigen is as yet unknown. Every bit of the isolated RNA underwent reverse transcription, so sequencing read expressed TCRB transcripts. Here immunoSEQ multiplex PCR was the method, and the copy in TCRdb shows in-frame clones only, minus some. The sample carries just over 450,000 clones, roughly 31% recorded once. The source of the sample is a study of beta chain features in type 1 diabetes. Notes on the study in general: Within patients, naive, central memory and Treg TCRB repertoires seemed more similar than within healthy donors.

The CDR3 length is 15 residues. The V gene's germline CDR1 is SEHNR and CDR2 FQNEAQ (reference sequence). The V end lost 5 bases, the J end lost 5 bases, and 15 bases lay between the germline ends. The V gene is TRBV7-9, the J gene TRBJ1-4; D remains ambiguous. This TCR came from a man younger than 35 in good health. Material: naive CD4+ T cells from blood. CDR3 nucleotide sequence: TGTGCCAGCAGCCCGAAGGGCGGATACAATGAAAAACTGTTTTTT. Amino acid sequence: CASSPKGGYNEKLFF.